This T cell receptor beta chain is drawn from a study of CD8+ T cells in alopecia areata. Study-wide findings and caveats: Unlike in mice, where it was clearer, TCR sharing across patients was less clear, possibly HLA-related.

Note on this clone: No antigen is known for it.

Treatment in this sample: oral pan-JAK inhibitor, 5-10 mg twice daily. Germline CDR1 is GTSNPN and CDR2 is SVGIG (reference sequence). V was clipped by 0 bases and J by 2 bases; unmatched bases: 4. The CDR3 consists of 14 residues. Extracted RNA was reverse transcribed, and the resulting cDNA served as sequencing template. Sequencing used immunoSEQ multiplex PCR; TCRdb keeps in-frame clones, though not all of them. The sample has under 350,000 clones, about three fifths seen once. V gene TRBV30 combines with J gene TRBJ2-7, with TRBD1 identical over 7 bases. The material was CD4+ T cells sorted from blood, obtained at week 24, from a patient treated with tofacitinib. The receptor was derived from a human donor with alopecia areata. CDR3 sequence reads: CAWSVGQSAYEQYF. The CDR3 DNA reads TGTGCCTGGAGTGTGGGACAGTCAGCCTACGAGCAGTACTTC.